The present entry profiles one TCR beta chain with its context. What it binds is unknown. The data are from a study of cytomegalovirus exposure and HLA in healthy donors. Study-level findings and limits: Cytomegalovirus association was assigned to over 150 TCR beta chains. The tendency of first-cohort TCR clusters to co-occur in the roughly 130 validation repertoires was the finding of a later analysis. Three chains tied to CMV proved CMV antigen-specific in vitro.

Germline V lookup: CDR1 SGHRS, CDR2 YFSETQ. CDR3 length: 16 residues. J gave up 6 bases and V 0 bases, and 10 bases lay outside the gene matches. Here immunoSEQ multiplex PCR was the method, and the copy in TCRdb shows in-frame clones only, minus some. Among some 240,000 clones listed, approximately 83% were seen once. The specimen sequenced was PBMCs. The receptor was derived from a woman in her twenties or thirties in good health and CMV-seropositive. This sequence joins TRBV5-1 and TRBJ2-7, with 9 bases fitting TRBD2. DNA of the CDR3: TGCGCCAGCAGCTTGGCGGAGCGGGAGGCCCTAAGCGAGCAGTACTTC. Translated: CASSLAEREALSEQYF.